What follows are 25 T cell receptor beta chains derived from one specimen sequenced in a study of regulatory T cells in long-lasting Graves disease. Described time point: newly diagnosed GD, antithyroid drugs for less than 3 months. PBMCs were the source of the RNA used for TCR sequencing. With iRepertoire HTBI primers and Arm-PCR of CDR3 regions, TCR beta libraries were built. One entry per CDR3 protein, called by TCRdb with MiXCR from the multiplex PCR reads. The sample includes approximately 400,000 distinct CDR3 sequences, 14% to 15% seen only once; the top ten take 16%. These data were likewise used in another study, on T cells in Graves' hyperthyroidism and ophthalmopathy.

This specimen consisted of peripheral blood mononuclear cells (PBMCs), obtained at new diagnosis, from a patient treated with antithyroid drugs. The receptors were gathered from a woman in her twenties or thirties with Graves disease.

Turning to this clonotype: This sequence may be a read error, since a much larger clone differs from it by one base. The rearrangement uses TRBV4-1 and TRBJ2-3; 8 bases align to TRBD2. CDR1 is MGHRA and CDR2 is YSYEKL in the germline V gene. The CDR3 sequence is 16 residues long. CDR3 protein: CASNQIRGGVSDTQYF. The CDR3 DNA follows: TGCGCCAGCAACCAAATCCGGGGGGGAGTGTCAGATACGCAGTATTTT.

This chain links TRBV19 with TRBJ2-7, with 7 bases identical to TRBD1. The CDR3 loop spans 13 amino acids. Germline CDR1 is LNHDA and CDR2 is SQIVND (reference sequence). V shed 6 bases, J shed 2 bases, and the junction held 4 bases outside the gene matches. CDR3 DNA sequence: TGTGCCAGTAGGCCGACAGGGACCTACGAGCAGTACTTC. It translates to CASRPTGTYEQYF.

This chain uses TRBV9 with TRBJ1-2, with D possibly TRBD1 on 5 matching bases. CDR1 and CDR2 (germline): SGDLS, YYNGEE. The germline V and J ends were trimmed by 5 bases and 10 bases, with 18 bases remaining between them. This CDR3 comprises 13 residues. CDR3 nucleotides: TGTGCCAGCAGGGGGGACGGGGGGATCGACTACACCTTC. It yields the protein CASRGDGGIDYTF.

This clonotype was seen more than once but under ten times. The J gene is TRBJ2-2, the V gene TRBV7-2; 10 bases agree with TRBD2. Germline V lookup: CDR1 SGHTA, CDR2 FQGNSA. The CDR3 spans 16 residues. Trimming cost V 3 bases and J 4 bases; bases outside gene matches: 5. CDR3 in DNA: TGTGCCAGCAGCTTTCCCGGGACTAGCGCCACCGGGGAGCTGTTTTTT. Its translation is CASSFPGTSATGELFF.

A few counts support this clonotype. The CDR3 loop is CASSLPNRGLKYNEQFF. The CDR3 nucleotides are TGTGCCAGCAGCTTGCCTAATCGGGGCCTCAAATACAATGAGCAGTTCTTC. The chain has TRBV5-4 and TRBJ2-1; TRBD1 or TRBD2 may be the D gene (5 bases each). Per the germline V gene, CDR1 is SGHNT and CDR2 is YYREEE (reference sequence). The CDR3 loop spans 17 amino acids. V was shortened by 1 base and J by 4 bases, with 18 bases between the two germline ends.

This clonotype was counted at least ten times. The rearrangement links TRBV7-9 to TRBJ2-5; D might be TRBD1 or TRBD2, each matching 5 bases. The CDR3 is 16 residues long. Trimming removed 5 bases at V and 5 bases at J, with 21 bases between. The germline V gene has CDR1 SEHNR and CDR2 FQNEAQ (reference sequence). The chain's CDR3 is CASSESTRDPIETQYF. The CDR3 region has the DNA TGTGCCAGCAGCGAATCGACCAGGGACCCTATTGAGACCCAGTACTTC.

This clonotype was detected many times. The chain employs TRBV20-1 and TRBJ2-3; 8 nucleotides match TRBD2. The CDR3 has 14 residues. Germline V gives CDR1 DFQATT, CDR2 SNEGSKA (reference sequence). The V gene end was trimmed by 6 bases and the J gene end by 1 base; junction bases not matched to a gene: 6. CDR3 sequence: CSASPLAGTDTQYF. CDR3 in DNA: TGCAGTGCCTCACCACTAGCGGGCACAGATACGCAGTATTTT.

CDR3 bases: TGTGCCAGCAGCCTTATGGCGGCGGGAGAAAAAGAGACCCAGTACTTC. Translating it yields CASSLMAAGEKETQYF. The J gene is TRBJ2-5, the V gene TRBV4-2, with 7 nucleotides matching TRBD2. CDR1 LGHNA and CDR2 YNFKEQ come from the germline V gene. The CDR3 consists of 16 residues. The trim removed 4 bases at V and 3 bases at J, leaving 11 bases unmatched.

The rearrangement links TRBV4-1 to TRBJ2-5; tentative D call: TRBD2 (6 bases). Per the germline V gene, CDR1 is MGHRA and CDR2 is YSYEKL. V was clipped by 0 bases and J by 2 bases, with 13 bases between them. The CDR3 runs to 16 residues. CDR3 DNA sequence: TGCGCCAGCAGCCAAGAGGTGACTAGGGGACAAGAGACCCAGTACTTC. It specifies CASSQEVTRGQETQYF.

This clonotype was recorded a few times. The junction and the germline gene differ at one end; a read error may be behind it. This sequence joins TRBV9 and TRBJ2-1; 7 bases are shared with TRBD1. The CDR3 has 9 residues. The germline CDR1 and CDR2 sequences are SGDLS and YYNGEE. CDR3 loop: CASSAQGPF. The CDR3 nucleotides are TGTGCCAGCAGCGCACAGGGGCCGTTC.

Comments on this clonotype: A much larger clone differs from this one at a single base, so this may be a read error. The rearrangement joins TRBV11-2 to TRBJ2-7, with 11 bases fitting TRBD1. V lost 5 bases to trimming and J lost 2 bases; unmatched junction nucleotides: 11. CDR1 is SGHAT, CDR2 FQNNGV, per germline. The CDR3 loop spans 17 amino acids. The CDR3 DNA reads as TGTGCCAGCAGCCTTAGTACTTTGGGACAGGGGGCCTACGAGCAGTACTTC. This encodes CASSLSTLGQGAYEQYF.

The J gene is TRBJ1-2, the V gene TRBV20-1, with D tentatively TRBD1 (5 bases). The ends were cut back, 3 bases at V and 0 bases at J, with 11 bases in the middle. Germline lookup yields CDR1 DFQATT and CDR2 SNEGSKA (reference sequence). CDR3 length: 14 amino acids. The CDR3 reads CSASLTVANYGYTF. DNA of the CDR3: TGCAGTGCTAGCCTGACAGTCGCTAACTATGGCTACACCTTC.

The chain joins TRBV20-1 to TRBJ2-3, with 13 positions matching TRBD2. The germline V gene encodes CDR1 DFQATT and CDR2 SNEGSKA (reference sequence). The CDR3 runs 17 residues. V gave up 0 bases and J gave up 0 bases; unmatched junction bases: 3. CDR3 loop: CSARDLLAGGSTDTQYF. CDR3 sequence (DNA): TGCAGTGCTAGAGACCTACTAGCGGGAGGGAGCACAGATACGCAGTATTTT.

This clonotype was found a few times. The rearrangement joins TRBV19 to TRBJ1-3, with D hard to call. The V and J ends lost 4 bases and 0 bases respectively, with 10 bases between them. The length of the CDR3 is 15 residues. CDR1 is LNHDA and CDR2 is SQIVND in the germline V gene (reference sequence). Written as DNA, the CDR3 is TGTGCCAGTAGTAAAGGACGGCCCTCTGGAAACACCATATATTTT. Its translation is CASSKGRPSGNTIYF.

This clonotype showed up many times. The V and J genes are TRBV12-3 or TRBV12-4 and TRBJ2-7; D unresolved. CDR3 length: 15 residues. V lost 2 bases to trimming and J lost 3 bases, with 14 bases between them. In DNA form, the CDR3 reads TGTGCCAGCAGTTTATTTGGCGGTACGTACTACGAGCAGTACTTC. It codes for CASSLFGGTYYEQYF.

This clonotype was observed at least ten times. DNA for the CDR3: TGTGCCACCAGTGAGAACAATCAGCCCCAGCATTTT. Amino acid sequence: CATSENNQPQHF. V usage is TRBV24-1 and J usage is TRBJ1-5; D gene unclear. Looked up from germline, CDR1 is KGHDR and CDR2 is SFDVKD. V was cut by 4 bases and J by 3 bases, with 3 bases left in between. The CDR3 sequence is 12 residues long.

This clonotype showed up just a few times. Written as DNA, the CDR3 is TGCGCCAGCAGCCAACAACAGGGGTCTGGAAACACCATATATTTT. Translation: CASSQQQGSGNTIYF. The chain uses TRBV4-1 and TRBJ1-3; 7 nucleotides agree with TRBD1. The J segment lost 1 base and the V segment lost 2 bases, leaving 2 bases of the junction unmatched. Per germline, CDR1 MGHRA and CDR2 YSYEKL. This CDR3 contains 15 residues.

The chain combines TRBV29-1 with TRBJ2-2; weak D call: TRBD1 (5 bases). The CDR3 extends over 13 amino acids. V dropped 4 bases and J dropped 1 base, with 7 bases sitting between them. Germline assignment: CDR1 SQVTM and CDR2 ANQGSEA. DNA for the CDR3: TGCAGCGTTGGACAGCTGAACACCGGGGAGCTGTTTTTT. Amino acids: CSVGQLNTGELFF.

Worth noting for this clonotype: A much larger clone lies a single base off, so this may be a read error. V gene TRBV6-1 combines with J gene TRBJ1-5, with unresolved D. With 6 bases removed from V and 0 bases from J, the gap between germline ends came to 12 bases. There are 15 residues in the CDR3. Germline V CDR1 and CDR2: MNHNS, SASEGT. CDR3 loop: CASRGQQISNQPQHF. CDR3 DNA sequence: TGTGCCAGCAGGGGCCAACAGATTAGCAATCAGCCCCAGCATTTT.

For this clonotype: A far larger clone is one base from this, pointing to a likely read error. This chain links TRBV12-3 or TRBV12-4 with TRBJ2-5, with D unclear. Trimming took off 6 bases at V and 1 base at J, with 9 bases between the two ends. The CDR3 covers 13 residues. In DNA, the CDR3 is TGTGCCAGCAGCAACAGACCCCAAGAGACCCAGTACTTC. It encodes CASSNRPQETQYF.

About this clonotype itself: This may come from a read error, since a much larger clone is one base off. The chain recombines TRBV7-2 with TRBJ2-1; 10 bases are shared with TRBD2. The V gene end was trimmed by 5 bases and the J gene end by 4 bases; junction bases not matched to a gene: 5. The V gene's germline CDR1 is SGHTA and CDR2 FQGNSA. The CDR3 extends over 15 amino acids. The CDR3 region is CASSTGTSVYNEQFF. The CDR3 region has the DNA TGTGCCAGCAGCACCGGGACTAGCGTTTACAATGAGCAGTTCTTC.

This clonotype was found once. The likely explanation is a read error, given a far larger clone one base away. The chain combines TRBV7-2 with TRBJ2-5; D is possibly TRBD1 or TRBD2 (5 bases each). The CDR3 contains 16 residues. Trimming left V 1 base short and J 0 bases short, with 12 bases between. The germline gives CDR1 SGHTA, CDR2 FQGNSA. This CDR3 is CASSLVRDPYQETQYF. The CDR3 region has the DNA TGTGCCAGCAGCTTAGTAAGGGACCCTTACCAAGAGACCCAGTACTTC.

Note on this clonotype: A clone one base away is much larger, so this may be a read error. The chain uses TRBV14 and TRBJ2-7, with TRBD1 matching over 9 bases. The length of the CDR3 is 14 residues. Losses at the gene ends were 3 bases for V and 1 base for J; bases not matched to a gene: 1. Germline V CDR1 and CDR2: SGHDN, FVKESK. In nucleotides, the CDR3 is TGTGCCAGCAGCCACGGGACAGGGTCCTACGAGCAGTACTTC. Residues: CASSHGTGSYEQYF.

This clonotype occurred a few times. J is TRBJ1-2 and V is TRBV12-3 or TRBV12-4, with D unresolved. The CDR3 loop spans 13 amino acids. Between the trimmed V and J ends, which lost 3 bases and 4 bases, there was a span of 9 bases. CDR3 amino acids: CASSFVGFYGYTF. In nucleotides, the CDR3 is TGTGCCAGCAGTTTCGTAGGGTTCTATGGCTACACCTTC.

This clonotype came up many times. The CDR3 region has the DNA TGTGCCAGCAGCTTGGGTTCCGGGACAGGGGGCTATGGCTACACCTTC. It translates to CASSLGSGTGGYGYTF. V usage is TRBV7-6 and J usage is TRBJ1-2; 11 bases are a match to TRBD1. The V segment lost 3 bases and the J segment 4 bases; nucleotides outside the gene matches: 7. CDR3 length: 16 residues. Germline values: CDR1 SGHVS, CDR2 FNYEAQ. Combining the CDR3 with reference TRBV7-6 and TRBJ1-2 gives the whole variable domain GAGVSQSPRYKVTKRGQDVALRCDPISGHVSLYWYRQALGQGPEFLTYFNYEAQQDKSGLPNDRFSAERPEGSISTLTIQRTEQRDSAMYRCASSLGSGTGGYGYTFGSGTRLTVV.